The rows below give T cell receptor beta chains drawn from one sample of a study of T cell responses to AZD1222 COVID-19 vaccine. Only in-frame clones appear in the TCRdb table, and some are missing; sequencing was by immunoSEQ multiplex PCR. This table has tens of thousands of clones, roughly 90% appearing once. The sample consisted of peripheral blood, taken on day 0 of AZD1222 vaccination. These receptors came from an adult in good health. Each CDR3 is given without its conserved first and last residue. Each record gives: J gene, V gene, CDR3 protein.

>TRBJ2-3|TRBV5-6
ASSLTAHEAQY
>TRBJ1-3|TRBV3-1/TRBV3-2
ASSQEAGNTIY
>TRBJ2-1|TRBV19
ASSISRDSYNEQF
>TRBJ1-1|TRBV7-3
ASSTDSGGEAF
>TRBJ2-1|TRBV5-1
ASSLDREGAYNEQF
>TRBJ1-4|TRBV2
ASRPPGPEKLF
>TRBJ2-4|TRBV19
ASNRGPKNIQY
>TRBJ1-5|TRBV7-8
ASSLDGTALNQPQH
>TRBJ1-2|TRBV28
ATRDPRGYGYT
>TRBJ1-5|TRBV6-5
ASSSPLRYSNQPQH
>TRBJ2-1|TRBV7-3
ASSLGMYNEQF
>TRBJ1-5|TRBV7-8
ASSSPGYSNQPQH
>TRBJ1-5|TRBV3-1/TRBV3-2
ASSQARGSNQPQH
>TRBJ1-4|TRBV7-2
ASRDGRMGKLF
>TRBJ1-4|TRBV19
ASRDGATNEKLF
>TRBJ1-1|TRBV9
ASSVSADLNTEAF
>TRBJ2-7|TRBV28
ASSLLGLRTGRNYEQY
>TRBJ1-3|TRBV20-1
SASRDRVSGNTIY
>TRBJ2-3|TRBV9
ASSVVGGADTQY
>TRBJ2-7|TRBV5-1
ASSFGRRDYEQY
>TRBJ1-2|TRBV7-9
ASSLGTRPNYGYT
>TRBJ2-1|TRBV6-2/TRBV6-3
ASSTGAANNEQF
>TRBJ1-5|TRBV4-1
ASSQAPGTLTQPQH
>TRBJ1-1|TRBV18
ASSPLGRLSTEAF
>TRBJ1-1|TRBV3-1/TRBV3-2
ASSQGPNTEAF
>TRBJ1-3|TRBV9
ASSVNTGLSGNTIY
>TRBJ1-1|TRBV7-3
ASSLTRDDEEAF
>TRBJ2-2|TRBV7-9
ASSSPGGNTGELF
>TRBJ1-5|TRBV25-1
ASSKGRDRGNQPQH
>TRBJ2-7|TRBV29-1
SVEGIGASYEQY
>TRBJ2-7|TRBV6-5
ASRVMGSYSYEQY
>TRBJ2-2|TRBV5-1
ASSSKGASNTGELF
>TRBJ2-7|TRBV3-1/TRBV3-2
ASSNNYEQY
>TRBJ2-5|TRBV7-2
ASSQDASGTQY
>TRBJ1-1|TRBV3-1/TRBV3-2
ASSERGGFRAF
>TRBJ2-7|TRBV7-9
ASSFLTSTYEQY
>TRBJ1-2|TRBV27
ASSLADNYGYT
>TRBJ2-1|TRBV20-1
SAADKGEQF
>TRBJ2-3|TRBV7-9
ASSRDRLPDTQY
>TRBJ2-2|TRBV24-1
ATSDFRTGGAWDTGELF
>TRBJ1-2|TRBV11-2
ASSLTGSEGYT
>TRBJ2-3|TRBV7-3
ASSSGTRKADTQY
>TRBJ1-6|TRBV3-1/TRBV3-2
ASSQDGGRGQINSPLH
>TRBJ1-1|TRBV7-8
ASSLDRVPMEAF
>TRBJ2-2|TRBV24-1
ATSERPGQGAGELF
>TRBJ2-7|TRBV6-2/TRBV6-3
ASSHQREQY
>TRBJ1-5|TRBV10-3
AISDSLGQGSQPQH
>TRBJ2-1|TRBV10-3
ATRGAEDNEQF
>TRBJ2-7|TRBV3-1/TRBV3-2
ASSRGTGTYEQY
>TRBJ1-2|TRBV5-8
ATQPAVTYGYT
>TRBJ2-5|TRBV19
ASSIDSLRTGSTETQY
>TRBJ2-3|TRBV7-9
ASSRGHTQY
>TRBJ1-2|TRBV20-1
SASPDRIDGYT
>TRBJ1-2|TRBV4-3
ASSQDRGREGYT
>TRBJ1-1|TRBV5-8
ASSLRGGTSEAF
>TRBJ1-5|TRBV19
ASSRDGELQPQH
>TRBJ1-6|TRBV6-5
ASSYNRPGGNSPLH
>TRBJ1-1|TRBV6-5
ASSSPRQGRTEAF
>TRBJ1-5|TRBV6-1
ASSEVGGRQPQH
>TRBJ2-7|TRBV19
ARPTGLSYEQY